This T cell receptor beta chain was captured by sequencing in a study of blood T cell repertoires in COVID-19 (dated by TCRdb to 2019 to 2021). About the full investigation: Samples covering the acute and convalescent phases of COVID-19 were provided by collaborators in the United States, Italy and Spain. A de-identified subject ID, COVID-19 status, age in years and sex were almost always included in the sample metadata. Where available, HLA class I and class II types were taken from metadata supplied by the sample provider and were not determined by assay-based typing. The repertoires were released in a freely available public database intended as a resource for research on the immune response to SARS-CoV-2. The prospective study material was composed of cDNA or gDNA derived from T cells, B-cell-depleted T cells, or PBMCs. The samples were drawn from the first 160 participants of the ongoing ImmuneRACE study and from 1,254 subjects provided by 6 global collaborators. Deeply sampled blood TCRbeta repertoires from subjects exposed to, actively infected with, or recovered from COVID-19 were included in the dataset.

Paper-wide results and their limitations: How much clinical and demographic metadata was included differed by source and by participant, and the metadata was provided uncurated.

CDR1 and CDR2 are drawn from the germline V gene (reference sequence): GTSNPN, SVGIG. Cut back by 0 bases and 5 bases, the V and J ends lie 17 bases apart. The CDR3, from cysteine to phenylalanine, totals 17 residues. Here the CDR3 DNA is all that survives: 51 bases in frame from base 1. The immunoSEQ Assay, a bias-controlled multiplex PCR, was used to amplify TCRbeta CDR3 regions from genomic DNA. Turning to the authors' computational methods: The number of nucleated cells in each sample was estimated by amplification of reference gene primers within the assay. Sequence reads were collapsed and filtered to measure the absolute abundance of every unique TCRbeta CDR3 rearrangement. For each sample, productive Simpson clonality was calculated as the square root of Simpson's diversity index across productive rearrangements. Entries here come from immuneACCESS through TCRdb and include only in-frame sequences with V and J called. Some clones fail to appear in such tables; in the studies checked, an unresolved V gene covers under half of the shortfall, and the cause of the remainder is unknown. Clone size and the V and J calls come from that table; the DNA yielded D and trimming. This sample lists approximately 300,000 clones; 70% to 90% were detected once. Together, the top ten hold 10% of the sample.

Participants in the prospective study were aged 18 to 89 years, lived in more than 20 United States geographic areas, and enrolled through a virtual design. In the prospective study, cohorts were assigned on the basis of participant-reported clinical history obtained from a screening survey and a study questionnaire. Recovered participants in ImmuneRACE Cohort 3 were defined as having two consecutive negative NP/OP PCR tests, clearance from a healthcare professional, or resolution of symptoms. Mobile phlebotomists in the prospective study collected whole blood, serum and a nasopharyngeal or oropharyngeal swab from every participant. Prospective study participants could optionally give additional blood draws and questionnaires over an approximately two-month period. Before DNA extraction, prospective study blood samples were shipped either frozen or at room temperature. Worth noting for this clone: No cognate antigen has been identified for it. Base qualities are not recorded, but no much larger clone differs from it by a single base.

The V and J genes are TRBV30 and TRBJ1-6; the D gene cannot be named for sure. The source material was PBMCs or T cells enriched from blood (not recorded which). This sequence was found in a woman between 18 and 29 years old who had recovered from COVID-19. The nucleotides are TGTGCCTGGAGTGTAAGACCTTTCGGGGAGAATAATTCACCCCTCCACTTT. This sequence encodes CAWSVRPFGENNSPLHF. Joined to the reference TRBV30 and TRBJ1-6 proteins, this CDR3 gives the full variable domain: SQTIHQWPATLVQPVGSPLSLECTVEGTSNPNLYWYRQAAGRGLQLLFYSVGIGQISSEVPQNLSASRPQDRQFILSSKKLLLSDSGFYLCAWSVRPFGENNSPLHFGNGTRLTVT.